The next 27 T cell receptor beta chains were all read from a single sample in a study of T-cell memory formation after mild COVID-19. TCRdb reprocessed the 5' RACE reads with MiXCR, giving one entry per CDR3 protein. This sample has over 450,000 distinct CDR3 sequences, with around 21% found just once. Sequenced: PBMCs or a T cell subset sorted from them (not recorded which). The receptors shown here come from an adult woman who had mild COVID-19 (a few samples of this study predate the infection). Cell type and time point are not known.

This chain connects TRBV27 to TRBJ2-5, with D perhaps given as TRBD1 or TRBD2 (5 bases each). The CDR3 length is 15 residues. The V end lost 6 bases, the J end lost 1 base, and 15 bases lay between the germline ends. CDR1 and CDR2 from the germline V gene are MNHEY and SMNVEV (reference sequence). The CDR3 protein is CASSPLGAFQETQYF. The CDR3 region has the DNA TGTGCCAGCAGCCCCCTCGGGGCGTTCCAAGAGACCCAGTACTTC.

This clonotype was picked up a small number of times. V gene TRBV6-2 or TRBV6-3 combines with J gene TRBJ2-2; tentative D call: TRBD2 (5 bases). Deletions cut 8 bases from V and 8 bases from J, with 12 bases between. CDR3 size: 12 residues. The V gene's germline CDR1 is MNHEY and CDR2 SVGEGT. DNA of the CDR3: TGTGCCAGCGGACCTTGGGAGGGGGAGCTGTTTTTT. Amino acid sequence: CASGPWEGELFF.

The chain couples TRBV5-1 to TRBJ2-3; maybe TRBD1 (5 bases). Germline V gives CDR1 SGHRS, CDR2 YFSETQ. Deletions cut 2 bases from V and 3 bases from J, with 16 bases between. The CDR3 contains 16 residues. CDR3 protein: CASSLGARIGTDTQYF. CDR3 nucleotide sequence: TGCGCCAGCAGCTTAGGGGCCCGAATTGGTACAGATACGCAGTATTTT. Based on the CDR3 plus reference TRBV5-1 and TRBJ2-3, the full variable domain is KAGVTQTPRYLIKTRGQQVTLSCSPISGHRSVSWYQQTPGQGLQFLFEYFSETQRNKGNFPGRFSGRQFSNSRSEMNVSTLELGDSALYLCASSLGARIGTDTQYFGPGTRLTVL.

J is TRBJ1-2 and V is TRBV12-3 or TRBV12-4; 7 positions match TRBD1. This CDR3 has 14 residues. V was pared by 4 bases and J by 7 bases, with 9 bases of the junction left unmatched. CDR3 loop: CASSSPGQVAGYTF. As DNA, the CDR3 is TGTGCCAGCAGTTCACCAGGACAGGTAGCTGGCTACACCTTC.

The chain's CDR3 is CASSEGDGTEAFF. Written as DNA, the CDR3 is TGTGCCAGCAGCGAGGGTGACGGCACTGAAGCTTTCTTT. The V call is TRBV7-6, the J call TRBJ1-1, with unresolved D. The CDR3 is made up of 13 amino acids. CDR1 is SGHVS and CDR2 is FNYEAQ in the germline V gene. V dropped 5 bases and J dropped 4 bases, with 11 bases sitting between them.

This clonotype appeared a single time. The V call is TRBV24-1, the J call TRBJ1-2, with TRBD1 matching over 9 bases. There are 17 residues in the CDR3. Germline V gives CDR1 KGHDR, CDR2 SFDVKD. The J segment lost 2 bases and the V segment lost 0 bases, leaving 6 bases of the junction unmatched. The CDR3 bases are TGTGCCACCAGTGATTTGGACCCCGGGACAGGGAACTATGGCTACACCTTC. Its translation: CATSDLDPGTGNYGYTF.

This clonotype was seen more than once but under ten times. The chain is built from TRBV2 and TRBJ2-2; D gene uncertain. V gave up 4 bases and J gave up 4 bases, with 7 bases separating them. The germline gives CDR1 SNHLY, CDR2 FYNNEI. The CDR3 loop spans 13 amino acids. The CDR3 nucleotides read TGTGCCAGCAGTGCACACATCACCGGGGAGCTGTTTTTT. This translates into CASSAHITGELFF.

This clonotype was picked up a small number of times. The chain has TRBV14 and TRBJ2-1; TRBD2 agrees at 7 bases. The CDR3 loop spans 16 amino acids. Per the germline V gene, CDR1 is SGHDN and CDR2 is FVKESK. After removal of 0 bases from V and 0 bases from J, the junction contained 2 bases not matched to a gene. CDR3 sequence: CASSQDWGGSYNEQFF. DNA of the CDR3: TGTGCCAGCAGCCAAGATTGGGGGGGCTCCTACAATGAGCAGTTCTTC.

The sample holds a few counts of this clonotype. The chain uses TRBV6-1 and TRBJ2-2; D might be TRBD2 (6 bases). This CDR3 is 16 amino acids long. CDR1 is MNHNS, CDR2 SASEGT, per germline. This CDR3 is CAVHSGLGGNTGELFF. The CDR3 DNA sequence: TGTGCGGTGCATAGCGGACTTGGGGGAAACACCGGGGAGCTGTTTTTT.

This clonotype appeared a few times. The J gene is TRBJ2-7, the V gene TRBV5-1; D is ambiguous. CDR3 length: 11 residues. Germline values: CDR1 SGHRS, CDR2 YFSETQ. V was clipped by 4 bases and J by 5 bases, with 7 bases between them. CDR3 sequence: CASSTGNEQYF. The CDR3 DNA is TGCGCCAGCAGCACCGGCAACGAGCAGTACTTC.

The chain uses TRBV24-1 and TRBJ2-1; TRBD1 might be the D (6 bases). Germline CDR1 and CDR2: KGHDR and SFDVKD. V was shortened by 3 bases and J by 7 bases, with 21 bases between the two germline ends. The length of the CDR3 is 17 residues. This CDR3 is CATSDATGPRRVNEQFF. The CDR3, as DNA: TGTGCCACCAGTGATGCTACAGGGCCTCGTAGGGTGAATGAGCAGTTCTTC.

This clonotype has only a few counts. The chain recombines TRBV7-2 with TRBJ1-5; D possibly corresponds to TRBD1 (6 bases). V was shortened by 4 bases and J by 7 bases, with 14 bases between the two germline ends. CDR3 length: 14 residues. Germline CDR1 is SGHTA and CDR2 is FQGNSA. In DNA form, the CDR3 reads TGTGCCAGCAGCTGGGGGGGGCTGGGACAGCCCCAGCATTTT. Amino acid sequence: CASSWGGLGQPQHF.

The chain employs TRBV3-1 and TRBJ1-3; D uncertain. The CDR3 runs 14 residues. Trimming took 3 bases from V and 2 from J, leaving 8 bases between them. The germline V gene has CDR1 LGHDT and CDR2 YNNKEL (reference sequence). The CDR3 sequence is CASSQSTTGNTIYF. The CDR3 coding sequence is TGTGCCAGCAGCCAGAGCACTACTGGAAACACCATATATTTT.

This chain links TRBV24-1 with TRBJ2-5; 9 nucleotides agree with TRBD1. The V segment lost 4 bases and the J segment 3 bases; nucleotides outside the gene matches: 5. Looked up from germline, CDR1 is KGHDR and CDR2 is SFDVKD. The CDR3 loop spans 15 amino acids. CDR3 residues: CATSDSTGGEETQYF. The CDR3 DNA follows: TGTGCCACCAGTGACTCGACAGGGGGGGAAGAGACCCAGTACTTC.

The CDR3 sequence is CASLPETGITDTQYF. CDR3 sequence (DNA): TGTGCCAGCTTACCTGAGACAGGGATAACAGATACGCAGTATTTT. The V and J genes are TRBV5-4 and TRBJ2-3, with 7 bases that match TRBD1. CDR3 length: 15 amino acids. Germline loops: CDR1 SGHNT, CDR2 YYREEE (reference sequence). Trimming at V came to 7 bases and at J to 3 bases, leaving 11 bases not matched to a gene.

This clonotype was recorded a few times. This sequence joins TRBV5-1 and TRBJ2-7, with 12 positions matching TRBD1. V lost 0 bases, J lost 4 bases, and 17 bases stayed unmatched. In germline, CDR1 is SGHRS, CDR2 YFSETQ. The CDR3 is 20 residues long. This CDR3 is CASSLEAGDRGRKVRYEQYF. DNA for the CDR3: TGCGCCAGCAGCTTGGAGGCCGGGGACAGGGGGCGCAAGGTGCGGTACGAGCAGTACTTC. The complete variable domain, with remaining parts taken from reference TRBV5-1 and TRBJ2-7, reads KAGVTQTPRYLIKTRGQQVTLSCSPISGHRSVSWYQQTPGQGLQFLFEYFSETQRNKGNFPGRFSGRQFSNSRSEMNVSTLELGDSALYLCASSLEAGDRGRKVRYEQYFGPGTRLTVT.

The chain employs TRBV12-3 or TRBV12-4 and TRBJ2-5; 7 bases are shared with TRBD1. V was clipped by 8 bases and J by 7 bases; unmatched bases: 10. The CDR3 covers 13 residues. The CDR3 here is CASEPGQPSTQYF. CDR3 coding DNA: TGTGCCAGCGAGCCGGGACAGCCCTCGACCCAGTACTTC.

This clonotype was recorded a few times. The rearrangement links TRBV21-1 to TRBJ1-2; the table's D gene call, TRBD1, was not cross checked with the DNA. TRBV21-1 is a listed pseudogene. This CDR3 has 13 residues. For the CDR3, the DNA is TGTGCCAGCAGAGGGGGACAGGGGAATGGCTACACCTTC. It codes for CASRGGQGNGYTF.

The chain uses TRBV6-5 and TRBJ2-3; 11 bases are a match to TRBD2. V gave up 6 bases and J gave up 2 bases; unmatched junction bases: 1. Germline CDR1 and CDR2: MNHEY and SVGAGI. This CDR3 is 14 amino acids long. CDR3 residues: CASRLAGVTDTQYF. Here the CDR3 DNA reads TGTGCCAGCAGACTAGCGGGAGTCACAGATACGCAGTATTTT.

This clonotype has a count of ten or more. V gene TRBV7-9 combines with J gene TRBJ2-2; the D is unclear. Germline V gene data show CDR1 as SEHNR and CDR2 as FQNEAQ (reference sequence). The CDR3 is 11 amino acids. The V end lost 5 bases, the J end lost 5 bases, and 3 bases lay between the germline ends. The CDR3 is CASSRTGELFF. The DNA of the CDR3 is TGTGCCAGCAGCCGAACCGGGGAGCTGTTTTTT.

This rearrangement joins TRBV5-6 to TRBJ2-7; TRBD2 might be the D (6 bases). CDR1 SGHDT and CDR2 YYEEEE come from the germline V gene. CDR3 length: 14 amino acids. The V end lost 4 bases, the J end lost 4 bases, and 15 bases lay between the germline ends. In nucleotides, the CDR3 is TGTGCCAGCAGCATACCGGGACTTTTATACGAGCAGTACTTC. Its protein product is CASSIPGLLYEQYF.

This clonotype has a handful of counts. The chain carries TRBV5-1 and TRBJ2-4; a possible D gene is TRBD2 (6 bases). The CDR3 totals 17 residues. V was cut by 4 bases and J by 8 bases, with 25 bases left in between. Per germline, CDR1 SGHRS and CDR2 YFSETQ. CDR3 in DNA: TGCGCCAGCAGCCCTTACGGGACGGGAGCAATGTTAGACATTCAGTACTTC. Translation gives CASSPYGTGAMLDIQYF.

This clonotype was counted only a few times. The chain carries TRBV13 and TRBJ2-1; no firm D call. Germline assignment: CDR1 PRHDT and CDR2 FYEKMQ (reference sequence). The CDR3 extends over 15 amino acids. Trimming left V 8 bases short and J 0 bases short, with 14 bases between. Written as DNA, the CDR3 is TGTGCCAGCTTACTCGCGGCGAGCTCCTACAATGAGCAGTTCTTC. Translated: CASLLAASSYNEQFF.

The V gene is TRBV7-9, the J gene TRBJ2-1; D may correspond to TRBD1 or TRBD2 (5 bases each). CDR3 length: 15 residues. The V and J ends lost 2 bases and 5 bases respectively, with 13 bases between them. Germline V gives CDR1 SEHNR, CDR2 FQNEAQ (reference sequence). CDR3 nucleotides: TGTGCCAGCAGCTTAACAGGAGCGGCCCACAATGAGCAGTTCTTC. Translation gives CASSLTGAAHNEQFF. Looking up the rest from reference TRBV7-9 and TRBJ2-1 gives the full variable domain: DTGVSQNPRHKITKRGQNVTFRCDPISEHNRLYWYRQTLGQGPEFLTYFQNEAQLEKSRLLSDRFSAERPKGSFSTLEIQRTEQGDSAMYLCASSLTGAAHNEQFFGPGTRLTVL.

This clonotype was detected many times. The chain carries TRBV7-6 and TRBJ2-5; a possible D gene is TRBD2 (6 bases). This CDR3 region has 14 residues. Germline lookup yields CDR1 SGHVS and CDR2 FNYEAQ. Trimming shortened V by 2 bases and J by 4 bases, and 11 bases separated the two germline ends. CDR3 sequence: CASSLTGVGETQYF. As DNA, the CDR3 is TGTGCCAGCAGCTTAACGGGAGTTGGAGAGACCCAGTACTTC.

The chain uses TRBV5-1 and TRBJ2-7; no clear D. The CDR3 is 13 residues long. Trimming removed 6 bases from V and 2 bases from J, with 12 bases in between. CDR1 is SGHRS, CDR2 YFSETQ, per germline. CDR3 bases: TGCGCCAGCAATCCGGGCCCCACCTACGAGCAGTACTTC. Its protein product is CASNPGPTYEQYF.

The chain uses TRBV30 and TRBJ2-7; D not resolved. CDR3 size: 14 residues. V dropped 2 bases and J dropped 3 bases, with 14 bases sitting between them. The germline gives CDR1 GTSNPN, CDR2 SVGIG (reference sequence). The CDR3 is CAWSPPWQLYEQYF. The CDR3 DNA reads TGTGCCTGGAGTCCCCCTTGGCAGCTCTACGAGCAGTACTTC.